Listed below are T cell receptor beta chains from one sample, sequenced in a study of blood T cells in healthy people across ages. TCRdb re-called the 5' RACE reads through MiXCR, storing one row per CDR3 protein. The data show 1.5 million to 2 million distinct CDR3 sequences, roughly a third seen once. The sequenced sample consisted of blood. These receptors originate from a young woman in good health. Each CDR3 is given with its conserved first and last residue. The order of the fields is J gene, clone size, D gene, V gene, CDR3 DNA, CDR3 protein. D genes are given only for firm matches. Clone size is not always given. Where it is, it says once, few, many or a class for expanded clones.

TRBJ2-1 | NA | NA | TRBV7-3 | TGTGCCGGCAGCTCCACCGACAGGCGCGGCGCTGAGCAGTTCTTC | CAGSSTDRRGAEQFF
TRBJ2-3 | NA | NA | TRBV3-1 | TGTGCCAGCAGCCAAGATCAAGGGGCAGAAGTCACAGATACGCAGTATTTT | CASSQDQGAEVTDTQYF
TRBJ2-5 | once | NA | TRBV24-1 | TGTGCCACCAATAAATTTGAGACCCAGTACTTC | CATNKFETQYF
TRBJ2-7 | many | TRBD2 | TRBV20-1 | TGCAGTGGGGCGAGCACTAGCGGGAGCTACGAGCAGTACTTC | CSGASTSGSYEQYF
TRBJ1-3 | NA | TRBD1 | TRBV15 | TGTGCCACCAGCATCGGGACAGGGGATGGAAACACCATATATTTT | CATSIGTGDGNTIYF
TRBJ1-2 | NA | NA | TRBV4-1 | TGCGCCAGCAGCCAAGGACCGGGGGGAGTAAACGATGGCTACACCTTC | CASSQGPGGVNDGYTF
TRBJ1-1 | NA | NA | TRBV5-1 | TGCGCCAGCAGCTTGGTCGGGGCAGGTCAAAACACTGAAGCTTTCTTT | CASSLVGAGQNTEAFF
TRBJ2-4 | few | NA | TRBV28 | TGTGCCAGCGGACCCTCGTGGGGGGCGCGGGAAAACATTCAGTACTTC | CASGPSWGARENIQYF
TRBJ2-3 | NA | NA | TRBV5-4 | TGTGCCAGCAGCGGCCCTCTGTCAGATACGCAGTATTTT | CASSGPLSDTQYF
TRBJ2-5 | many | NA | TRBV20-1 | TGCAGTGTTCGGGGGCAAGAGACCCAGTACTTC | CSVRGQETQYF
TRBJ2-6 | many | NA | TRBV29-1 | TGCAGCGTTGAACTGCAGGGTGCTGGGGCCAACGTCCTGACTTTC | CSVELQGAGANVLTF
TRBJ2-7 | NA | NA | TRBV6-1 | TGTGCCAGCAGTACAAATACTGCTACGAAGCAGTACTTC | CASSTNTATKQYF
TRBJ2-3 | NA | NA | TRBV7-8 | TGTGCCAGCAGCTTAGCCCTTAGCGGTAGCACAGATACGCAGTATTTT | CASSLALSGSTDTQYF
TRBJ2-7 | NA | TRBD1 | TRBV20-1 | TGCAGTGCTAACAGGGGGAACGAGCAGTACTTC | CSANRGNEQYF
TRBJ1-5 | NA | NA | TRBV25-1 | TGTGCCAGCAGTGGTTCAGGATATAGCAATCAGCCCCAGCATTTT | CASSGSGYSNQPQHF
TRBJ2-3 | many | TRBD2 | TRBV29-1 | TGCAGCGTCACCGGGACTAGCAACCTGGGAACAGATACGCAGTATTTT | CSVTGTSNLGTDTQYF
TRBJ2-1 | NA | NA | TRBV6-6 | TGTGCCAGCAGCCGCGGGGCAGGGCGCTCCTACAATGAGCAGTTCTTC | CASSRGAGRSYNEQFF